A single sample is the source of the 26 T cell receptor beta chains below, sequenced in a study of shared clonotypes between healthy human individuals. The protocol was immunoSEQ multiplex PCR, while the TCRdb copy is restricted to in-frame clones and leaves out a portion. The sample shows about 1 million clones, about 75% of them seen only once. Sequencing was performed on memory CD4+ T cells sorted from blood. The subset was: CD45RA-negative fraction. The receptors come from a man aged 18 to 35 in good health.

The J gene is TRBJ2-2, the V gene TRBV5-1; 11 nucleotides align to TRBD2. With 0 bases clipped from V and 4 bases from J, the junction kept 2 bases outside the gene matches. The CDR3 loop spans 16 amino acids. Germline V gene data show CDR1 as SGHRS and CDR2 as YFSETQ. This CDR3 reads CASSLETSGATGELFF. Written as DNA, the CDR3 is TGCGCCAGCAGCTTGGAGACTAGCGGGGCCACCGGGGAGCTGTTTTTT. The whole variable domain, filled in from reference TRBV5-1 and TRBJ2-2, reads KAGVTQTPRYLIKTRGQQVTLSCSPISGHRSVSWYQQTPGQGLQFLFEYFSETQRNKGNFPGRFSGRQFSNSRSEMNVSTLELGDSALYLCASSLETSGATGELFFGEGSRLTVL.

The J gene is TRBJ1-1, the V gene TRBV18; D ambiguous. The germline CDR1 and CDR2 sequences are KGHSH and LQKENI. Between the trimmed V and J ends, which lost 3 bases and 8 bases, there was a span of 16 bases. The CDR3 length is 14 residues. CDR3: CASSPKSPGEEAFF. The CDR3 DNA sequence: TGTGCCAGCTCACCTAAGTCGCCAGGCGAGGAAGCTTTCTTT.

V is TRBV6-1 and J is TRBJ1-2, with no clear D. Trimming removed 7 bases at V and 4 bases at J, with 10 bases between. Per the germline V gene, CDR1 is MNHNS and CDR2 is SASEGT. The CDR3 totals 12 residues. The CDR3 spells CASTERFYGYTF. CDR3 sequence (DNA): TGTGCCAGCACTGAGAGATTCTATGGCTACACCTTC.

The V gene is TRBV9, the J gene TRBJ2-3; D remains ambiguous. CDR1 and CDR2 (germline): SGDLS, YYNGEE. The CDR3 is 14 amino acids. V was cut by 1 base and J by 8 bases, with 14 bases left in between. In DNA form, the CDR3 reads TGTGCCAGCAGCGTACTGGAGAATTTTGGTACGCAGTATTTT. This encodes CASSVLENFGTQYF.

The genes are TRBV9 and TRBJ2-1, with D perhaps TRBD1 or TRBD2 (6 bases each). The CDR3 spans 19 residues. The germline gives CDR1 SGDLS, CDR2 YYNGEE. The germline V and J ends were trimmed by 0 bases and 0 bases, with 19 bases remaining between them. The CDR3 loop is CASSVEGGTGFSSYNEQFF. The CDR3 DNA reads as TGTGCCAGCAGCGTAGAGGGGGGCACAGGGTTTAGCTCCTACAATGAGCAGTTCTTC.

In DNA form, the CDR3 reads TGTGCCAGCAGCGTGACTGGGTTAAGCTCCTACAATGAGCAGTTCTTC. Translation: CASSVTGLSSYNEQFF. The chain couples TRBV9 to TRBJ2-1; no clear D gene. The CDR3 spans 16 residues. The V and J ends lost 2 bases and 0 bases respectively, with 12 bases between them. From germline, CDR1 is SGDLS and CDR2 YYNGEE.

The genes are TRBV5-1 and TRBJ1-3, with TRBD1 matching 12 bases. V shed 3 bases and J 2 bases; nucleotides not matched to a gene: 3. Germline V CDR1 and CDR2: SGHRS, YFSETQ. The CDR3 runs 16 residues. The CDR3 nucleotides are TGCGCCAGCAGCTGGGGGACAGGGGGCGCTGGAAACACCATATATTTT. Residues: CASSWGTGGAGNTIYF. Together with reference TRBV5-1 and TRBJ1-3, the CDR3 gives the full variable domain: KAGVTQTPRYLIKTRGQQVTLSCSPISGHRSVSWYQQTPGQGLQFLFEYFSETQRNKGNFPGRFSGRQFSNSRSEMNVSTLELGDSALYLCASSWGTGGAGNTIYFGEGSWLTVV.

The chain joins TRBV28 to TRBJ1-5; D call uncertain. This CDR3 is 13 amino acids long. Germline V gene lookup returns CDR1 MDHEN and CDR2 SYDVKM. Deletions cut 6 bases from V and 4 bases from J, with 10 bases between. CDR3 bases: TGTGCCAGCAGCCATTCGGAGAATCAGCCCCAGCATTTT. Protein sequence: CASSHSENQPQHF.

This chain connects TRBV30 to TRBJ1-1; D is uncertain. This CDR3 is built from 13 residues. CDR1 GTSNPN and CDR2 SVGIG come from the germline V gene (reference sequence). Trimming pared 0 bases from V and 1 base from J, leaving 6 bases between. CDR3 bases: TGTGCCTGGAGTGTGGTAAGGAACACTGAAGCTTTCTTT. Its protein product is CAWSVVRNTEAFF.

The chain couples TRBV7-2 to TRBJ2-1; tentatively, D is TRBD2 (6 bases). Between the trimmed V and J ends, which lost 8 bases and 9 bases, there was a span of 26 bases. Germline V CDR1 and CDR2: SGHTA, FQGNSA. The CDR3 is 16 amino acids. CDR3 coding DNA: TGTGCCAGCCTCCTACAATCAGTGGCGGGACGGGCTGAGCAGTTCTTC. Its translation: CASLLQSVAGRAEQFF.

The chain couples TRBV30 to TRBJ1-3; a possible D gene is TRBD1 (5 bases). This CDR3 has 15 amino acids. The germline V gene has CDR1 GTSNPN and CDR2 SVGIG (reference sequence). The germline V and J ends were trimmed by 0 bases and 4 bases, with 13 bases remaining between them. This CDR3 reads CAWSVHGGRGNTIYF. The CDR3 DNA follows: TGTGCCTGGAGTGTTCACGGGGGACGAGGAAACACCATATATTTT.

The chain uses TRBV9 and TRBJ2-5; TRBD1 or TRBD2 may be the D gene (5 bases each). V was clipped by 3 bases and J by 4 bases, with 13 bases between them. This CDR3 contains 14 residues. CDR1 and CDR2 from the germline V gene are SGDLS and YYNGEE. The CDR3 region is CASSAGTTRETQYF. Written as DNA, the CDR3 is TGTGCCAGCAGCGCAGGGACCACCCGAGAGACCCAGTACTTC.

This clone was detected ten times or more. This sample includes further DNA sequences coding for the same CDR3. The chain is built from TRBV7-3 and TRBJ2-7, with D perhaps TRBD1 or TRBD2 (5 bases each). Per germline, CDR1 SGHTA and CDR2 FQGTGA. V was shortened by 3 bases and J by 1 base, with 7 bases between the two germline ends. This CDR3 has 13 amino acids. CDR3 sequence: CASSLGVSYEQYF. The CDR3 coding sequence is TGTGCCAGCAGCTTGGGGGTATCCTACGAGCAGTACTTC.

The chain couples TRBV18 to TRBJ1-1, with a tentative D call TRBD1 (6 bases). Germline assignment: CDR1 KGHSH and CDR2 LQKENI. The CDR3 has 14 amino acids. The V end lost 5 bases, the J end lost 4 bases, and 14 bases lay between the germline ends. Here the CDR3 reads CASSRQEGGTEAFF. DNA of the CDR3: TGTGCCAGCTCAAGACAGGAAGGAGGCACTGAAGCTTTCTTT.

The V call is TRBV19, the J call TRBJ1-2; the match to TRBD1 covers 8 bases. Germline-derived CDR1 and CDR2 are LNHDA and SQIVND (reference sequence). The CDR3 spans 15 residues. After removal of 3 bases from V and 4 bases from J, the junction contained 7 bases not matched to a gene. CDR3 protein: CASSMAQGAGYGYTF. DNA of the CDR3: TGTGCCAGTAGTATGGCTCAGGGGGCGGGCTATGGCTACACCTTC.

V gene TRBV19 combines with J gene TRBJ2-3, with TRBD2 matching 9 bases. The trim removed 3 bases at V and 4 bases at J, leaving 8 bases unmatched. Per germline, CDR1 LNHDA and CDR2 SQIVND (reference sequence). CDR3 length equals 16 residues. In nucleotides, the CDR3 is TGTGCCAGTAGTATTCCCGGAGCGGGGGGCCCAGATACGCAGTATTTT. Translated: CASSIPGAGGPDTQYF.

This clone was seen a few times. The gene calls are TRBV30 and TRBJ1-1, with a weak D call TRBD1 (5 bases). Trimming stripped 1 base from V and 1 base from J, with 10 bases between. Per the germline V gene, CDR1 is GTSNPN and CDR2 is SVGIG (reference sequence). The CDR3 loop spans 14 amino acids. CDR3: CAWSARGGNTEAFF. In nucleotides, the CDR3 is TGTGCCTGGAGTGCCCGGGGCGGGAACACTGAAGCTTTCTTT.

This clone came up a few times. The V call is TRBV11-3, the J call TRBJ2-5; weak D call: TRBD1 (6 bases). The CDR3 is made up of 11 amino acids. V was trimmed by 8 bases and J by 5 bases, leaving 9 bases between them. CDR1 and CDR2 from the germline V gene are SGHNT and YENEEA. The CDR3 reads CASSTGETQYF. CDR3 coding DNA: TGTGCCAGCTCTACAGGGGAGACCCAGTACTTC.

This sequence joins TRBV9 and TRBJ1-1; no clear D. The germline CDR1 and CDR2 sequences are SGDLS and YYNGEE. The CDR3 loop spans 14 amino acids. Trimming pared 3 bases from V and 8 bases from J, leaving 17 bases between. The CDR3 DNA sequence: TGTGCCAGCAGCGCCGACGTAAACCCAGTAGAAGCTTTCTTT. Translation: CASSADVNPVEAFF. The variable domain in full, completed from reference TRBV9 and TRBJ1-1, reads DSGVTQTPKHLITATGQRVTLRCSPRSGDLSVYWYQQSLDQGLQFLIQYYNGEERAKGNILERFSAQQFPDLHSELNLSSLELGDSALYFCASSADVNPVEAFFGQGTRLTVV.

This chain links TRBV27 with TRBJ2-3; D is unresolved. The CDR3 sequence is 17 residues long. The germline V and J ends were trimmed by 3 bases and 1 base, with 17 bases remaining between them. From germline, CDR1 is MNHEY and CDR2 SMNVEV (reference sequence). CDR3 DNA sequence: TGTGCCAGCAGTTTGGTAGGGATGGGCCTACGCACAGATACGCAGTATTTT. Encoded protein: CASSLVGMGLRTDTQYF.

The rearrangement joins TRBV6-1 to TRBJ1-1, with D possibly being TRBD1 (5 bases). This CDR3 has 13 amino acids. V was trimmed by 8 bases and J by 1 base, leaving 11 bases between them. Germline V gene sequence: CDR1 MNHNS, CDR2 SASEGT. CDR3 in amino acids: CASHWGPNTEAFF. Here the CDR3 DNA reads TGTGCCAGCCATTGGGGCCCGAACACTGAAGCTTTCTTT.

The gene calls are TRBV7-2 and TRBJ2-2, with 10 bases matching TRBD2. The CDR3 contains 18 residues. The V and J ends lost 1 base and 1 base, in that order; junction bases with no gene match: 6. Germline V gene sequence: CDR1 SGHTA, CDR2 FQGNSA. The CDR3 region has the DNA TGTGCCAGCAGCTTAGGGACTAGCGGATTCCTGAACACCGGGGAGCTGTTTTTT. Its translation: CASSLGTSGFLNTGELFF. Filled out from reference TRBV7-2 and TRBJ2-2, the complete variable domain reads GAGVSQSPSNKVTEKGKDVELRCDPISGHTALYWYRQSLGQGLEFLIYFQGNSAPDKSGLPSDRFSAERTGGSVSTLTIQRTQQEDSAVYLCASSLGTSGFLNTGELFFGEGSRLTVL.

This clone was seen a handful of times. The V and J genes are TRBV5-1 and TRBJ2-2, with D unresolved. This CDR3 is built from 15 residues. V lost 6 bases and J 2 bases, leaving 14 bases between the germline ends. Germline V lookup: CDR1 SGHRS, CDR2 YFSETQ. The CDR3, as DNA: TGCGCCAGCACTGGCGGAGATCGAAACACCGGGGAGCTGTTTTTT. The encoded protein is CASTGGDRNTGELFF.

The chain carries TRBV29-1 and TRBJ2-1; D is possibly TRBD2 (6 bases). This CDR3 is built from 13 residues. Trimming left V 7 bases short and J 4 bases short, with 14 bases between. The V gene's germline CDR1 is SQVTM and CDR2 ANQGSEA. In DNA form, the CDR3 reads TGCAGCGCCGGAGGGCAGGGTTACAATGAGCAGTTCTTC. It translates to CSAGGQGYNEQFF.

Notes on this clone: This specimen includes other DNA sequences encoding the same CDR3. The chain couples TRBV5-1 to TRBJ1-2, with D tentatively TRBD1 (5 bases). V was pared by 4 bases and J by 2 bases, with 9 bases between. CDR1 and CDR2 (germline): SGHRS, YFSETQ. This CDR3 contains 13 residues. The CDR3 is CASSPEGNYGYTF. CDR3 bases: TGCGCCAGCAGCCCGGAGGGGAACTATGGCTACACCTTC.

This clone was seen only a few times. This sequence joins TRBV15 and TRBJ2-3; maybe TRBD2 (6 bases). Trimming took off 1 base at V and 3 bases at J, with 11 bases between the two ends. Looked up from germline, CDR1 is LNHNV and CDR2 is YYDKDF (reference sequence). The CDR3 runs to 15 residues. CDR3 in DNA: TGTGCCACCAGCAGAGGAGGCGGGATTACAGATACGCAGTATTTT. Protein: CATSRGGGITDTQYF.